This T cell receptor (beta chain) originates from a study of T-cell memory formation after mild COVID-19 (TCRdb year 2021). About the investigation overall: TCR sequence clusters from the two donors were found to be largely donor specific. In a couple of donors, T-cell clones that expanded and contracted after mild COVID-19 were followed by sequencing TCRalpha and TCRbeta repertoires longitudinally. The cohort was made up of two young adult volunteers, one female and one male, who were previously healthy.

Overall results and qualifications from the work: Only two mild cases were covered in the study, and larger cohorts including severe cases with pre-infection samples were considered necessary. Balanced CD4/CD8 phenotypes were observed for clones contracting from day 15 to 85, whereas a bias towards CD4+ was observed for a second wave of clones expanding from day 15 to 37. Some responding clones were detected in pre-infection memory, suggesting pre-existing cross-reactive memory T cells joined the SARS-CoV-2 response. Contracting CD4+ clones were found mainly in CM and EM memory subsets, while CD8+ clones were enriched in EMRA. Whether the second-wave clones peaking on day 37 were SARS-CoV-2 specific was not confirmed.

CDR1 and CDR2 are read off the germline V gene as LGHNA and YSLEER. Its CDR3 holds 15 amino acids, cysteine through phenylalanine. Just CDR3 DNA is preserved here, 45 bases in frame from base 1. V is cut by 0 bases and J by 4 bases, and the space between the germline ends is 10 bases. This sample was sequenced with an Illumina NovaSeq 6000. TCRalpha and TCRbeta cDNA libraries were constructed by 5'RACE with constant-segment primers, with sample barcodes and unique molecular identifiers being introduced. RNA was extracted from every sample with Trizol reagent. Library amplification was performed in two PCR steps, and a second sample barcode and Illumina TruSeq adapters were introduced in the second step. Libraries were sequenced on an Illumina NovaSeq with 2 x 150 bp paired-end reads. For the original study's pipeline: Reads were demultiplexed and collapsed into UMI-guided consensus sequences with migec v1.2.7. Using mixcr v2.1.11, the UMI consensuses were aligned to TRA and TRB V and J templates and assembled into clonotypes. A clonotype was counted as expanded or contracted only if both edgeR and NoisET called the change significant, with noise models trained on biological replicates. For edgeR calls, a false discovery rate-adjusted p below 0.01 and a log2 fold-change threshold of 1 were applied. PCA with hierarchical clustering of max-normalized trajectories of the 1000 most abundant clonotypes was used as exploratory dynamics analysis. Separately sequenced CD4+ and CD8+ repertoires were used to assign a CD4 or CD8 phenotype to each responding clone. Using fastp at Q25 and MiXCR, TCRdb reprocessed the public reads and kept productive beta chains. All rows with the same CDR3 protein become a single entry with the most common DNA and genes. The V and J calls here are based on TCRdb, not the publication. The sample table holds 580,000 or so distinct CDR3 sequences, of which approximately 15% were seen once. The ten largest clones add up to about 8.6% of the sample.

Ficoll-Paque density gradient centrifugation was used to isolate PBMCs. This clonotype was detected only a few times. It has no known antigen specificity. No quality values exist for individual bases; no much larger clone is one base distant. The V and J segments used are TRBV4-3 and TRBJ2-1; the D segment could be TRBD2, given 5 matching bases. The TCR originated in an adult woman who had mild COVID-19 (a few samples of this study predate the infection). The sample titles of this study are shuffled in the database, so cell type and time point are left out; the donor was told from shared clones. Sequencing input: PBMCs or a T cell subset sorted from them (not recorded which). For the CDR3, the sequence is CASSQDRGLYNEQFF. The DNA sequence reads TGCGCCAGCAGCCAAGACCGGGGTTTGTACAATGAGCAGTTCTTC.